These 32 T cell receptor beta chains share one sample of origin, sequenced in a study of T cells in Graves' hyperthyroidism and ophthalmopathy. Researchers took RNA transcripts and amplified the TCR beta CDR3 regions from them. TCR CDR3 regions were first amplified by RT-PCR with HTBI primers. From the multiplex PCR reads, TCRdb called clonotypes with MiXCR, one entry per CDR3 protein. Of fewer than 300,000 distinct CDR3 sequences listed, around a quarter are singletons. Material: blood. These receptors originate from a man aged 35-49 years with Graves' hyperthyroidism that later progressed to Graves' ophthalmopathy.

This clonotype was seen ten or more times. This chain joins TRBV2 and TRBJ2-7; weak D call: TRBD2 (6 bases). Looked up from germline, CDR1 is SNHLY and CDR2 is FYNNEI. V lost 1 base, J lost 2 bases, and 15 bases lay in between. The CDR3 runs 16 residues. In DNA, the CDR3 is TGTGCCAGCAGTGAAGGACTAGTCAGAACTACCTACGAGCAGTACTTC. Translating gives CASSEGLVRTTYEQYF. Full variable domain (missing parts from reference TRBV2 and TRBJ2-7): EPEVTQTPSHQVTQMGQEVILRCVPISNHLYFYWYRQILGQKVEFLVSFYNNEISEKSEIFDDQFSVERPDGSNFTLKIRSTKLEDSAMYFCASSEGLVRTTYEQYFGPGTRLTVT.

This clonotype has only one observation. The J gene is TRBJ2-4, the V gene TRBV7-8, with D possibly being TRBD1 (5 bases). Trimming took off 5 bases at V and 9 bases at J, with 14 bases between the two ends. CDR3 length: 13 amino acids. In germline, CDR1 is SGHVS, CDR2 FQNEAQ. CDR3 DNA: TGTGCCAGCAGCCCCCAAGGGGCAGGCATTCAGTACTTC. It codes for CASSPQGAGIQYF.

V is TRBV6-1 and J is TRBJ2-5; 9 bases match TRBD1. This CDR3 is built from 16 residues. V dropped 7 bases and J dropped 0; count of bases not matched to a gene: 9. Germline V lookup: CDR1 MNHNS, CDR2 SASEGT. CDR3 residues: CASIGQGFLYQETQYF. The CDR3 DNA sequence: TGTGCCAGCATTGGACAGGGGTTCCTGTACCAAGAGACCCAGTACTTC.

This clonotype came up many times. The J gene is TRBJ2-7, the V gene TRBV19, with 10 bases identical to TRBD2. Germline V lookup: CDR1 LNHDA, CDR2 SQIVND (reference sequence). With V trimmed by 4 bases and J by 5 bases, 11 bases remained unmatched. CDR3 length equals 16 residues. Here the CDR3 reads CASSKNPSGRRHEQYF. CDR3 coding DNA: TGTGCCAGTAGTAAAAACCCTAGCGGGAGAAGGCACGAGCAGTACTTC. The complete variable domain, with remaining parts taken from reference TRBV19 and TRBJ2-7, reads DGGITQSPKYLFRKEGQNVTLSCEQNLNHDAMYWYRQDPGQGLRLIYYSQIVNDFQKGDIAEGYSVSREKKESFPLTVTSAQKNPTAFYLCASSKNPSGRRHEQYFGPGTRLTVT.

In this sample, this clonotype turned up many times. The chain links TRBV19 to TRBJ2-2; D gene uncertain. This CDR3 has 11 residues. In germline, CDR1 is LNHDA, CDR2 SQIVND (reference sequence). V was shortened by 7 bases and J by 2 bases, with 2 bases between the two germline ends. The chain's CDR3 is CASINTGELFF. Written as DNA, the CDR3 is TGTGCCAGTATCAACACCGGGGAGCTGTTTTTT. Looking up the rest from reference TRBV19 and TRBJ2-2 gives the full variable domain: DGGITQSPKYLFRKEGQNVTLSCEQNLNHDAMYWYRQDPGQGLRLIYYSQIVNDFQKGDIAEGYSVSREKKESFPLTVTSAQKNPTAFYLCASINTGELFFGEGSRLTVL.

This clonotype occurred many times. The CDR3 DNA follows: TGTGCCAGCAGTTACGAAGGATCAGAGCAGTACTTC. Translating it yields CASSYEGSEQYF. The chain combines TRBV6-2 or TRBV6-3 with TRBJ2-7; D gene ambiguous. V was shortened by 2 bases and J by 7 bases, with 9 bases between the two germline ends. Germline-derived CDR1 and CDR2 are MNHEY and SVGEGT. CDR3 length: 12 residues.

This clonotype was seen many times. This chain uses TRBV5-1 with TRBJ2-7; TRBD2 aligns across 8 bases. There are 16 residues in the CDR3. Trimming at V came to 4 bases and at J to 3 bases, leaving 12 bases not matched to a gene. In germline, CDR1 is SGHRS, CDR2 YFSETQ. The CDR3 DNA sequence: TGCGCCAGCAGCCCGGGCGTACGGGAGGGAAACTACGAGCAGTACTTC. Protein: CASSPGVREGNYEQYF.

Many counts were recorded for this clonotype. CDR3 sequence reads: CASRATSEVYGYTF. The CDR3 DNA sequence: TGTGCCAGCAGGGCCACTTCAGAAGTTTATGGCTACACCTTC. The V call is TRBV12-3 or TRBV12-4, the J call TRBJ1-2; unclear D gene. This CDR3 comprises 14 residues. V lost 6 bases, J lost 5 bases, and 16 bases lay in between.

This clonotype came up many times. The chain employs TRBV10-3 and TRBJ1-2, with TRBD1 matching over 8 bases. The CDR3 loop spans 14 amino acids. The germline V gene has CDR1 ENHRY and CDR2 SYGVKD. The V segment lost 0 bases and the J segment 10 bases; nucleotides outside the gene matches: 7. CDR3 bases: TGTGCCATCAGTGAGTCGAAGTCACAGGGGGACTACACCTTC. It is translated as CAISESKSQGDYTF.

This clonotype was counted many times. The rearrangement joins TRBV6-1 to TRBJ1-1; D ambiguous. CDR1 is MNHNS, CDR2 SASEGT, per germline. The CDR3 is made up of 10 amino acids. Trimming stripped 8 bases from V and 5 bases from J, with 6 bases between. In DNA, the CDR3 is TGTGCCAGCCAGCAAACTGAAGCTTTCTTT. This encodes CASQQTEAFF.

At least ten counts were recorded for this clonotype. The V and J genes are TRBV15 and TRBJ2-5; the D is unclear. Germline V gives CDR1 LNHNV, CDR2 YYDKDF (reference sequence). The CDR3 has 12 amino acids. Trimming took off 4 bases at V and 3 bases at J, with 6 bases between the two ends. The CDR3 coding sequence is TGTGCCACCAGCAAAGTGGAAGAGACCCAGTACTTC. It translates to CATSKVEETQYF.

This clonotype was seen ten or more times. V and J are TRBV20-1 and TRBJ1-5; D may be TRBD1 (5 bases). The CDR3 covers 12 residues. Trimming removed 4 bases at V and 5 bases at J, with 9 bases between. The germline gives CDR1 DFQATT, CDR2 SNEGSKA (reference sequence). CDR3 amino acids: CSAMGVDQPQHF. The CDR3 DNA sequence: TGCAGTGCTATGGGGGTGGATCAGCCCCAGCATTTT.

This clonotype was seen at least ten times. The gene calls are TRBV6-5 and TRBJ1-5; no clear D. This CDR3 spans 14 amino acids. The germline V gene has CDR1 MNHEY and CDR2 SVGAGI. V lost 3 bases, J lost 2 bases, and 8 bases lay in between. This chain's CDR3 is CASSYTSGNQPQHF. The CDR3 nucleotides read TGTGCCAGCAGTTATACGAGTGGCAATCAGCCCCAGCATTTT.

The table lists this clonotype with many counts. V and J are TRBV25-1 and TRBJ2-7; D tentatively reads TRBD1 or TRBD2 (5 bases each). The CDR3 totals 11 residues. Looked up from germline, CDR1 is MGHDK and CDR2 is SYGVNS. V was cut by 7 bases and J by 3 bases, with 7 bases left in between. The CDR3 spells CASKRGYEQYF. The CDR3 nucleotides read TGTGCCAGCAAGAGGGGCTACGAGCAGTACTTC.

In this sample, this clonotype turned up many times. CDR3 DNA: TGCGCCAGCAGCTATACACTAGCGGGGAATGGTATCGGGGAGCTGTTTTTT. Translating it yields CASSYTLAGNGIGELFF. The V call is TRBV5-1, the J call TRBJ2-2; 10 bases map to TRBD2. Germline CDR1 is SGHRS and CDR2 is YFSETQ. The junction had 12 bases not matched to a gene; V was cut back by 3 bases and J by 7 bases. The CDR3 is made up of 17 amino acids.

V and J are TRBV20-1 and TRBJ2-7; possible D gene TRBD1, 6 bases. The CDR3 loop spans 14 amino acids. The V gene's germline CDR1 is DFQATT and CDR2 SNEGSKA (reference sequence). The V gene lost 0 bases and the J gene lost 3 bases, with 12 bases spanning the gap. The CDR3 reads CSAREGTFFYEQYF. For the CDR3, the DNA is TGCAGTGCTAGAGAAGGGACATTTTTCTACGAGCAGTACTTC.

This clonotype came up many times. This chain links TRBV7-2 with TRBJ2-2; no clear D gene. The germline V gene has CDR1 SGHTA and CDR2 FQGNSA. Trimming removed 6 bases at V and 6 bases at J, with 11 bases between. This CDR3 has 13 residues. The CDR3 nucleotides read TGTGCCAGCAGTCGCAAGGGCTCCGGGGAGCTGTTTTTT. This codes for CASSRKGSGELFF.

This clonotype showed up many times. This chain connects TRBV4-1 to TRBJ1-5; D ambiguous. Deletions cut 4 bases from V and 0 bases from J, with 4 bases between. Germline CDR1 and CDR2: MGHRA and YSYEKL. The CDR3 is 13 amino acids. The CDR3, as DNA: TGCGCCAGCAGCCGATATAGCAATCAGCCCCAGCATTTT. Translated: CASSRYSNQPQHF.

There are many counts of this clonotype. The chain uses TRBV12-3 or TRBV12-4 and TRBJ2-2; weak D call: TRBD2 (7 bases). The V gene lost 3 bases and the J gene lost 2 bases, with 10 bases spanning the gap. The CDR3 spans 15 residues. The DNA of the CDR3 is TGTGCCAGCAGTTTGGGGGGGCCCAACACCGGGGAGCTGTTTTTT. It yields the protein CASSLGGPNTGELFF.

The sample holds many counts of this clonotype. The V and J genes are TRBV10-2 and TRBJ2-7; D gene uncertain. Germline-derived CDR1 and CDR2 are WSHSY and SAAADI. The germline V and J ends were trimmed by 4 bases and 3 bases, with 13 bases remaining between them. The CDR3 length is 14 residues. The CDR3 is CASSAGSSLYEQYF. The CDR3 bases are TGCGCCAGCAGTGCCGGGTCATCCCTCTACGAGCAGTACTTC.

This clonotype was observed at least ten times. The chain employs TRBV19 and TRBJ1-5; perhaps TRBD1 as D (5 bases). The CDR3 runs 14 residues. Trimming stripped 6 bases from V and 4 bases from J, with 13 bases between. The germline gives CDR1 LNHDA, CDR2 SQIVND (reference sequence). Written as DNA, the CDR3 is TGTGCCAGTAGCCCTGGGGGGGGAAATCAGCCCCAGCATTTT. Protein: CASSPGGGNQPQHF.

V and J are TRBV20-1 and TRBJ1-5, with 8 bases that match TRBD1. CDR3 size: 12 residues. Germline CDR1 DFQATT, CDR2 SNEGSKA (reference sequence). The ends lost 3 bases at V and 11 bases at J; junction bases unmatched: 6. The CDR3 loop reads CSARGGGQAQHF. CDR3 nucleotide sequence: TGCAGTGCTAGGGGGGGGGGACAGGCCCAGCATTTT.

In this sample, this clonotype turned up many times. The chain has TRBV11-1 and TRBJ1-1, with D perhaps matching TRBD1 (5 bases). V shed 4 bases and J shed 0 bases, with 15 bases lying between them. Germline V gene sequence: CDR1 SGHAT, CDR2 FQDESV (reference sequence). There are 16 residues in the CDR3. The DNA of the CDR3 is TGTGCCAGCAGCTACCCCGGGGGAGGACTGAACACTGAAGCTTTCTTT. This codes for CASSYPGGGLNTEAFF.

The chain has TRBV20-1 and TRBJ2-7; 8 nucleotides line up with TRBD1. Germline-derived CDR1 and CDR2 are DFQATT and SNEGSKA (reference sequence). V was pared by 6 bases and J by 4 bases, with 8 bases of the junction left unmatched. The CDR3 covers 13 residues. The CDR3 reads CSAAAQGAYEQYF. The CDR3 bases are TGCAGTGCGGCTGCTCAGGGGGCTTACGAGCAGTACTTC.

This clonotype was observed many times. The genes are TRBV6-5 and TRBJ2-7, with 7 bases matching TRBD2. CDR1 is MNHEY, CDR2 SVGAGI, per germline. V was clipped by 6 bases and J by 6 bases; unmatched bases: 8. The CDR3 is 13 amino acids. The DNA for the CDR3 is TGTGCCAGCAGCTATGACTCGGGGGGCGAGCAGTACTTC. It is translated as CASSYDSGGEQYF.

The chain is built from TRBV6-1 and TRBJ2-6; D ambiguous. Looked up from germline, CDR1 is MNHNS and CDR2 is SASEGT. V was clipped by 4 bases and J by 2 bases, with 9 bases between them. The CDR3 has 15 amino acids. CDR3 nucleotides: TGTGCCAGCAGTGGGGATAAGGCTGGGGCCAACGTCCTGACTTTC. Translation gives CASSGDKAGANVLTF.

Ten or more counts support this clonotype. The V call is TRBV2, the J call TRBJ2-5, with 13 bases aligning to TRBD2. CDR1 SNHLY and CDR2 FYNNEI come from the germline V gene. The J segment lost 5 bases and the V segment lost 0 bases, leaving 9 bases of the junction unmatched. The CDR3 covers 18 residues. The CDR3 here is CASSEASGTSGIWETQYF. The CDR3, as DNA: TGTGCCAGCAGTGAAGCGTCGGGGACTAGCGGGATATGGGAGACCCAGTACTTC.

This clonotype was counted many times. The chain joins TRBV6-5 to TRBJ2-5; D is perhaps TRBD1 (6 bases). The ends were cut back, 5 bases at V and 5 bases at J, with 15 bases in the middle. This CDR3 region has 14 residues. Per germline, CDR1 MNHEY and CDR2 SVGAGI. CDR3 DNA: TGTGCCAGCAGTCGGAACAGGGCCGGGGAGACCCAGTACTTC. It is translated as CASSRNRAGETQYF.

This clonotype was seen many times. This chain links TRBV12-3 or TRBV12-4 with TRBJ2-7, with TRBD2 identical over 8 bases. The V and J ends lost 4 bases and 1 base, in that order; junction bases with no gene match: 3. The CDR3 is made up of 14 amino acids. CDR3 nucleotide sequence: TGTGCCAGCAGTTGGGGACTAGGTTCCTACGAGCAGTACTTC. This translates into CASSWGLGSYEQYF.

This clonotype has a count of ten or more. A much larger clone differs by one base, so this may be a read error. The V gene is TRBV11-2, the J gene TRBJ2-5; D gene ambiguous. The CDR3 spans 16 residues. Germline CDR1 reads SGHAT; CDR2 reads FQNNGV. V was trimmed by 5 bases and J by 7 bases, leaving 23 bases between them. This CDR3 is CASSQRRGGRGVTQYF. The CDR3 bases are TGTGCCAGCAGCCAACGCCGTGGCGGAAGAGGAGTGACCCAGTACTTC.

V usage is TRBV7-2 and J usage is TRBJ1-1; D is unresolved. The V end was cut by 2 bases, the J end by 0 bases, with 10 bases between. The CDR3 spans 15 residues. From germline, CDR1 is SGHTA and CDR2 FQGNSA. The CDR3, as DNA: TGTGCCAGCAGCTTATATGGACTGTTGAACACTGAAGCTTTCTTT. This encodes CASSLYGLLNTEAFF.

This chain connects TRBV6-5 to TRBJ2-7, with 8 bases that match TRBD1. Germline CDR1 MNHEY, CDR2 SVGAGI. V was clipped by 0 bases and J by 7 bases; unmatched bases: 8. CDR3 length equals 15 residues. CDR3 loop: CASSYSFRGQGEQYF. The DNA for the CDR3 is TGTGCCAGCAGTTACTCGTTCCGTGGACAGGGAGAGCAGTACTTC.